The sequence of this T cell receptor beta chain was determined in a study of shared clonotypes between healthy human individuals. Turning to the study itself: Plates per donor: three CD4 naive, three CD4 memory, two CD8 naive, one CD8 memory. Study-wide findings and caveats: The rarefaction results pointed to incomplete sorted-subset sequencing despite large depth. Sampling was confined to blood; repertoires within tissues likely differ.

The CDR3 spans 15 residues. Trimming took 5 bases from V and 8 from J; bases not matched to a gene: 9. Per the germline V gene, CDR1 is MGHRA and CDR2 is YSYEKL. Naivety among CD8 cells was defined by CD45RO negativity and positive CCR7 selection, thereby excluding terminally differentiated effector memory CD45RA+ cells. Adult Caucasians living in Nashville, Tennessee made up all of the donors. With regard to this clone: Its specificity is unknown.

Some clones are missing from TCRdb's copy, which holds only in-frame ones; the method was immunoSEQ multiplex PCR. This sample has hundreds of thousands of clones, with about 96% found just once. The receptor was derived from a woman aged 25 to 39 in good health. Material for sequencing was naive CD8+ T cells sorted from blood. The chain links TRBV4-1 to TRBJ2-1; 10 bases match TRBD1. The CDR3 region is CASSFDRGRSDEQFF. CDR3 DNA: TGCGCCAGCAGCTTCGACAGGGGGCGATCGGATGAGCAGTTCTTC.